One and the same sample provided the 11 T cell receptor beta chains below, sequenced in a study of shared clonotypes between healthy human individuals. The repertoire was sequenced with immunoSEQ multiplex PCR; TCRdb's copy has only in-frame clones and lacks some. This table has over 1.4 million clones, approximately 97% appearing once. The sequenced material came from naive CD4+ T cells sorted from blood. Subset indicated: CD45RA+ positively selected. The receptor source for this set is a man younger than 45 in good health.

As concerns this clone: This sample also contains other DNA sequences that code for the same CDR3. V and J are TRBV5-1 and TRBJ1-1, with 8 bases aligning to TRBD1. From germline, CDR1 is SGHRS and CDR2 YFSETQ. Trimming cost V 1 base and J 1 base; bases outside gene matches: 3. There are 15 residues in the CDR3. Here the CDR3 DNA reads TGCGCCAGCAGCTTGTATGGACAGGGGAACACTGAAGCTTTCTTT. It translates to CASSLYGQGNTEAFF.

This chain joins TRBV9 and TRBJ2-3; 9 nucleotides agree with TRBD2. V was pared by 1 base and J by 1 base, with 4 bases of the junction left unmatched. CDR1 is SGDLS and CDR2 is YYNGEE in the germline V gene. The CDR3 has 16 amino acids. The CDR3, as DNA: TGTGCCAGCAGCGTACTAGCGGGAAGGGGCACAGATACGCAGTATTTT. Its protein product is CASSVLAGRGTDTQYF.

The genes are TRBV9 and TRBJ2-5; maybe TRBD2 (6 bases). CDR1 is SGDLS, CDR2 YYNGEE, per germline. V lost 0 bases and J lost 0, with 12 bases in between. This CDR3 comprises 16 residues. This CDR3 is CASSVGASEYQETQYF. DNA for the CDR3: TGTGCCAGCAGCGTAGGTGCTAGCGAGTACCAAGAGACCCAGTACTTC.

The chain has TRBV28 and TRBJ1-5; TRBD1 matches 7 bases. This CDR3 region has 13 residues. Germline CDR1 and CDR2: MDHEN and SYDVKM. The CDR3 spells CSLRRGPGQPQHF. The CDR3 nucleotides read TGTTCCCTGAGGAGGGGGCCGGGACAGCCCCAGCATTTT.

The chain employs TRBV6-1 and TRBJ1-5; no clear D. With 3 bases removed from V and 0 bases from J, the gap between germline ends came to 6 bases. Germline lookup yields CDR1 MNHNS and CDR2 SASEGT. CDR3 length: 14 amino acids. CDR3 nucleotides: TGTGCCAGCAGTGACATAAGTAGCAATCAGCCCCAGCATTTT. Translation gives CASSDISSNQPQHF.

This clone appeared a single time. V usage is TRBV7-3 and J usage is TRBJ2-2, with 8 bases that match TRBD1. Germline CDR1 is SGHTA and CDR2 is FQGTGA. This CDR3 is built from 15 residues. Germline trimming cut 6 bases from V and 4 bases from J; bases unmatched to any gene: 7. CDR3 region: CASRRGQGLTGELFF. As DNA, the CDR3 is TGTGCCAGCAGACGCGGACAGGGTCTCACCGGGGAGCTGTTTTTT.

The V and J genes are TRBV28 and TRBJ1-2, with D possibly TRBD1 on 5 matching bases. The V end lost 8 bases, the J end lost 5 bases, and 15 bases lay between the germline ends. Germline assignment: CDR1 MDHEN and CDR2 SYDVKM. There are 13 residues in the CDR3. The CDR3 DNA follows: TGTGCCAGCGGGTTAGGGGTCGAGTATGGCTACACCTTC. It translates to CASGLGVEYGYTF.

This clone came up once. The V gene is TRBV28, the J gene TRBJ1-2; TRBD1 agrees at 9 bases. The V gene's germline CDR1 is MDHEN and CDR2 SYDVKM. The CDR3 consists of 14 residues. With V trimmed by 5 bases and J by 8 bases, 9 bases remained unmatched. CDR3 nucleotide sequence: TGTGCCAGCAGTCTGGACAACAGGGGGCGAGGCTACACCTTC. Its translation is CASSLDNRGRGYTF.

The J gene is TRBJ1-5, the V gene TRBV18; 7 nucleotides match TRBD1. The V and J ends lost 6 bases and 8 bases, in that order; junction bases with no gene match: 7. Per germline, CDR1 KGHSH and CDR2 LQKENI. The CDR3 has 13 residues. The CDR3 region has the DNA TGTGCCAGCTCTCGGGACAGCCGGGAGCCCCAGCATTTT. Translating it yields CASSRDSREPQHF.

This clone is a singleton in its sample. The chain couples TRBV12-1 to TRBJ1-4. TRBV12-1 is noted as a pseudogene. The CDR3 has 16 amino acids. CDR3 bases: TGTGCCAGCAGCTTTGATTTAAGGTGGGTGGATGAAAAACTGTTTTTT. This encodes CASSFDLRWVDEKLFF.

CDR3 sequence reads: CASSQPPRGSTDTQYF. The CDR3 nucleotides read TGCGCCAGCAGCCAGCCTCCGCGGGGGAGCACAGATACGCAGTATTTT. The chain uses TRBV4-1 and TRBJ2-3; TRBD2 agrees at 7 bases. The J segment lost 0 bases and the V segment lost 3 bases, leaving 6 bases of the junction unmatched. Germline CDR1 is MGHRA and CDR2 is YSYEKL. The CDR3 covers 16 residues.